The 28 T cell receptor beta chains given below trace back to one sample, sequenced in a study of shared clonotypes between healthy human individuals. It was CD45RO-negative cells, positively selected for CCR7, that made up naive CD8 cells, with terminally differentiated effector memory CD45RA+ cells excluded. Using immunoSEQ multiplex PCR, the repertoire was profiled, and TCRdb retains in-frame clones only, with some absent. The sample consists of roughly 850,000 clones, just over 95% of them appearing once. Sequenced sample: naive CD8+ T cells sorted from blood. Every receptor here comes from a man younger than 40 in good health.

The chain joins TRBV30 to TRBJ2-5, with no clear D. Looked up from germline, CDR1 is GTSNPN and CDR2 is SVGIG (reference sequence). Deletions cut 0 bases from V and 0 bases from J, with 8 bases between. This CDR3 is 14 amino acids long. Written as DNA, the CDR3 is TGTGCCTGGAGTGTACAAGGTAACCAAGAGACCCAGTACTTC. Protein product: CAWSVQGNQETQYF.

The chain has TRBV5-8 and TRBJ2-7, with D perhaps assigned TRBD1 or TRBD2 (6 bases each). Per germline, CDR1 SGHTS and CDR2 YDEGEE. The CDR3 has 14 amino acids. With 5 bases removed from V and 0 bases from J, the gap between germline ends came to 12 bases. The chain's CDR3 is CASRGGRASYEQYF. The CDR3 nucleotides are TGTGCCAGCAGGGGGGGCCGAGCCTCCTACGAGCAGTACTTC.

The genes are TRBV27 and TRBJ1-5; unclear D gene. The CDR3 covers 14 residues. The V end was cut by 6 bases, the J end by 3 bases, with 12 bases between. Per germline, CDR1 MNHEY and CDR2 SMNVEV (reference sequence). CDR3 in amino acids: CASRKLEFNQPQHF. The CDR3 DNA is TGTGCCAGCAGGAAACTGGAATTCAATCAGCCCCAGCATTTT.

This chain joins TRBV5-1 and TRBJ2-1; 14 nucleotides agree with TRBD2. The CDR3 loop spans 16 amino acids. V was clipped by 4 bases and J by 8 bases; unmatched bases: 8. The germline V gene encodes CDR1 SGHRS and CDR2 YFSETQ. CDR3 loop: CASSPKGLAGADEQFF. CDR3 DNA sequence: TGCGCCAGCAGCCCAAAGGGACTAGCGGGAGCCGATGAGCAGTTCTTC.

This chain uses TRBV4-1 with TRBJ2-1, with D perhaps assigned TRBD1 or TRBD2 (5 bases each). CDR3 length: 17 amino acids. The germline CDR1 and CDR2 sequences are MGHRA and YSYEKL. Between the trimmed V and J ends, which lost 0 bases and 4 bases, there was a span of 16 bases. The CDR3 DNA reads TGCGCCAGCAGCCAAGATCAGGGACCAAAGCTATACAATGAGCAGTTCTTC. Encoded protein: CASSQDQGPKLYNEQFF.

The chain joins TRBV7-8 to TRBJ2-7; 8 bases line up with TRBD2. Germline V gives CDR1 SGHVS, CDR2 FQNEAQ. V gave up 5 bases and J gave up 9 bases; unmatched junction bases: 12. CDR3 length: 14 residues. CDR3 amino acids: CASSASGSGFLQYF. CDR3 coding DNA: TGTGCCAGCAGCGCGAGCGGGAGCGGGTTCTTGCAGTACTTC.

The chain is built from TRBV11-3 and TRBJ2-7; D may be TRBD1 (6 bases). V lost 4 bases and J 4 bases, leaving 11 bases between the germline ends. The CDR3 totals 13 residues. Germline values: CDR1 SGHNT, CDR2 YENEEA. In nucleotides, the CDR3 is TGTGCCAGCAGCTCAGGGGACGCATACGAGCAGTACTTC. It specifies CASSSGDAYEQYF.

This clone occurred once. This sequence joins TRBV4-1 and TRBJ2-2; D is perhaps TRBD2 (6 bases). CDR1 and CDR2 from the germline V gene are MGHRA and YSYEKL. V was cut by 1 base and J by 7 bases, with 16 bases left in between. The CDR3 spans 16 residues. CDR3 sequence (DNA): TGCGCCAGCAGCCAAGCTGGGACCGGGGGAGACGGGGAGCTGTTTTTT. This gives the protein CASSQAGTGGDGELFF.

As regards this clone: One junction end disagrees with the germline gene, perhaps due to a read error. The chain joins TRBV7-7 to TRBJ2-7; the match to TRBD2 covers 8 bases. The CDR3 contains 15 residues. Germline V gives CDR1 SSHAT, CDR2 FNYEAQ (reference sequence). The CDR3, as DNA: TGTGCTAGCAGCTTCAGAAGCGGGAGTGCCTACGAGCAGTACTTC. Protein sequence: CASSFRSGSAYEQYF.

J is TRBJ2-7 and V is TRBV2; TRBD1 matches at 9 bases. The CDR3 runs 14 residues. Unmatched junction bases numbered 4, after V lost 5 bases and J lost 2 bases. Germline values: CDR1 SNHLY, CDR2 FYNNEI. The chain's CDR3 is CASSQGQGTYEQYF. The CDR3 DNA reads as TGTGCCAGCAGTCAGGGACAGGGCACCTACGAGCAGTACTTC.

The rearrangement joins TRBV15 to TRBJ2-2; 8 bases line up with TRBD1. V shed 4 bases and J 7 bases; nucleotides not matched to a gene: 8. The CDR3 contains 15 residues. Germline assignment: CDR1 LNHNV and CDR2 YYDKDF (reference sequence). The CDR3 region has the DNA TGTGCCACCAGCACCCGGGACAGGTTTGACGGGGAGCTGTTTTTT. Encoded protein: CATSTRDRFDGELFF.

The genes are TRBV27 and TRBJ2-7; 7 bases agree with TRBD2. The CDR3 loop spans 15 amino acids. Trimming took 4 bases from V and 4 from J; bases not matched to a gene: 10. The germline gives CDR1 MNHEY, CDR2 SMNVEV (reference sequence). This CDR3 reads CASSYTSGGGYEQYF. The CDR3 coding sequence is TGTGCCAGCAGTTATACATCGGGAGGCGGGTACGAGCAGTACTTC.

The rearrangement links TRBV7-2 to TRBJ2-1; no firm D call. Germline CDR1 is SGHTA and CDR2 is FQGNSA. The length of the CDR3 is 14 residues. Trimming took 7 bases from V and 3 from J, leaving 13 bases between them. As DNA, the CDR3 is TGTGCCAGCACCCAGCCGGTCGTCTACAATGAGCAGTTCTTC. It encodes CASTQPVVYNEQFF. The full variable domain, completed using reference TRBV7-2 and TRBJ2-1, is GAGVSQSPSNKVTEKGKDVELRCDPISGHTALYWYRQSLGQGLEFLIYFQGNSAPDKSGLPSDRFSAERTGGSVSTLTIQRTQQEDSAVYLCASTQPVVYNEQFFGPGTRLTVL.

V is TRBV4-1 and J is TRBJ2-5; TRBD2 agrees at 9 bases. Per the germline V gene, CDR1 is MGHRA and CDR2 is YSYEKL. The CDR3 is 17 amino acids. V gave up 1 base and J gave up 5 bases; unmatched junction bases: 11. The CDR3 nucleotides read TGCGCCAGCAGCCAAGGATACTCCGGGACTAGCATGGAGACCCAGTACTTC. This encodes CASSQGYSGTSMETQYF.

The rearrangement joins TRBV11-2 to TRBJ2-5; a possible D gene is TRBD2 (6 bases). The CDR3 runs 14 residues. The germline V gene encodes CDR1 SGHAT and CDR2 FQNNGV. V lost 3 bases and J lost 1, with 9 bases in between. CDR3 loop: CASSFGLPQETQYF. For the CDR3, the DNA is TGTGCCAGCAGCTTTGGACTACCCCAAGAGACCCAGTACTTC.

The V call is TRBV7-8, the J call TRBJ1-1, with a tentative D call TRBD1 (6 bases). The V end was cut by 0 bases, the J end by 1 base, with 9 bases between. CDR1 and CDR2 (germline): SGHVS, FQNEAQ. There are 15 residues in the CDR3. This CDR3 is CASSLAGQTNTEAFF. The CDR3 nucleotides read TGTGCCAGCAGCTTAGCGGGACAAACGAACACTGAAGCTTTCTTT. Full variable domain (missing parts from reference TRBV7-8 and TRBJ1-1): GAGVSQSPRYKVAKRGQDVALRCDPISGHVSLFWYQQALGQGPEFLTYFQNEAQLDKSGLPSDRFFAERPEGSVSTLKIQRTQQEDSAVYLCASSLAGQTNTEAFFGQGTRLTVV.

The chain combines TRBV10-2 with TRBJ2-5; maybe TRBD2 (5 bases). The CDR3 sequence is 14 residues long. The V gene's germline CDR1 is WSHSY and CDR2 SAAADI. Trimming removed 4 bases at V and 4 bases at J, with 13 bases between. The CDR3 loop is CASSVFGGPETQYF. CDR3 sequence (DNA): TGCGCCAGCAGTGTTTTTGGAGGCCCAGAGACCCAGTACTTC.

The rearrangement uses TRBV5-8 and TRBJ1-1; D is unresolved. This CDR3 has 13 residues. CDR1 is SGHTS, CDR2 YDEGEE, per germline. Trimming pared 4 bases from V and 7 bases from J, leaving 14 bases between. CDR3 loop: CASSLGWSLEAFF. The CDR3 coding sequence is TGTGCCAGCAGCCTCGGGTGGTCGCTTGAAGCTTTCTTT.

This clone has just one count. Here the CDR3 reads CASSGLQDSGANVLTF. The CDR3 DNA reads TGTGCCAGCAGCGGCCTACAGGATTCTGGGGCCAACGTCCTGACTTTC. This chain uses TRBV5-6 with TRBJ2-6, with D tentatively TRBD1 (5 bases). The length of the CDR3 is 16 residues. Germline CDR1 is SGHDT and CDR2 is YYEEEE. V dropped 4 bases and J dropped 1 base, with 12 bases sitting between them.

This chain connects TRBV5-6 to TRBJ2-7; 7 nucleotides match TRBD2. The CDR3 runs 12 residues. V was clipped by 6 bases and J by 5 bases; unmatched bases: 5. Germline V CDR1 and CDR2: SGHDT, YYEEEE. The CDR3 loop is CASNWGGNEQYF. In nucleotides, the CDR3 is TGTGCCAGCAACTGGGGAGGGAACGAGCAGTACTTC.

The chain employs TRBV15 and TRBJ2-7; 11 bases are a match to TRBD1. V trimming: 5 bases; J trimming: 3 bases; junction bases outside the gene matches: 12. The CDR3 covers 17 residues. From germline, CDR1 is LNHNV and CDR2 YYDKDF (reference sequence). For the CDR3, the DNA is TGTGCCACCAGCCCGACAAGGGCCGGGACAGGGGGCTACGAGCAGTACTTC. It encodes CATSPTRAGTGGYEQYF.

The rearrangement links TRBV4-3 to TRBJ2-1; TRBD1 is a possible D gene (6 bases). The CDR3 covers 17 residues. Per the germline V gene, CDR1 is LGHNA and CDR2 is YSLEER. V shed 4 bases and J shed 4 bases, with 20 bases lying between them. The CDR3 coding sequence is TGCGCCAGCAGCCGAGGAGACGGGACAAAAGTTTACAATGAGCAGTTCTTC. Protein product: CASSRGDGTKVYNEQFF.

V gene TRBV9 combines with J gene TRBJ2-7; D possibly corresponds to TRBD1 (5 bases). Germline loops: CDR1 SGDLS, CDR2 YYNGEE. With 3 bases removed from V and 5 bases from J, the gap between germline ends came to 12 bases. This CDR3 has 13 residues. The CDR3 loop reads CASSGPGPNEQYF. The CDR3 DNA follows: TGTGCCAGCAGCGGCCCAGGGCCGAACGAGCAGTACTTC.

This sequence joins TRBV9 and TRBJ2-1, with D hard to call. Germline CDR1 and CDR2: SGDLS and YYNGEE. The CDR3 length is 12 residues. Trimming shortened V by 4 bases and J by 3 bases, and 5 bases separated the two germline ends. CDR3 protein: CASSKDYNEQFF. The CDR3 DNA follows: TGTGCCAGCAGCAAAGACTACAATGAGCAGTTCTTC.

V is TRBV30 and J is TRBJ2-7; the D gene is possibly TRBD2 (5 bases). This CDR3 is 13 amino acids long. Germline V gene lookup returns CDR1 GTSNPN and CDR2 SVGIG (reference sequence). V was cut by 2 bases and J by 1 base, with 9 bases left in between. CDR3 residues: CAWSSGISYEQYF. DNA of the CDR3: TGTGCCTGGAGTTCGGGGATATCCTACGAGCAGTACTTC.

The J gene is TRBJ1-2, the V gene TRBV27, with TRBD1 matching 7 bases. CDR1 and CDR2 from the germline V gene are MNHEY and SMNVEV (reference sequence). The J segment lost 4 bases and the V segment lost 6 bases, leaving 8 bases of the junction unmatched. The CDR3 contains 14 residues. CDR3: CASSGQAGAYGYTF. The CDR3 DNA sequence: TGTGCCAGCAGCGGACAGGCCGGGGCCTATGGCTACACCTTC.

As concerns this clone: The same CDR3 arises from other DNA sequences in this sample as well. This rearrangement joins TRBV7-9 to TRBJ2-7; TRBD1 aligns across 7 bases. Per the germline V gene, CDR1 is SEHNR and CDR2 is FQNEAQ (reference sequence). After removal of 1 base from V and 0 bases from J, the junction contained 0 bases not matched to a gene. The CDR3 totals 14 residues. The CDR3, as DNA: TGTGCCAGCAGCTTAGGGGACAGCTCCTACGAGCAGTACTTC. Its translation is CASSLGDSSYEQYF.

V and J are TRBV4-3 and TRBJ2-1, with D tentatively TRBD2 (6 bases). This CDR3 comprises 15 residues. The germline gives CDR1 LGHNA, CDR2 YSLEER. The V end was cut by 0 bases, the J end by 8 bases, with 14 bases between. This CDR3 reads CASSQDPTGAYEQFF. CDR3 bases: TGCGCCAGCAGCCAAGACCCGACGGGAGCGTATGAGCAGTTCTTC.